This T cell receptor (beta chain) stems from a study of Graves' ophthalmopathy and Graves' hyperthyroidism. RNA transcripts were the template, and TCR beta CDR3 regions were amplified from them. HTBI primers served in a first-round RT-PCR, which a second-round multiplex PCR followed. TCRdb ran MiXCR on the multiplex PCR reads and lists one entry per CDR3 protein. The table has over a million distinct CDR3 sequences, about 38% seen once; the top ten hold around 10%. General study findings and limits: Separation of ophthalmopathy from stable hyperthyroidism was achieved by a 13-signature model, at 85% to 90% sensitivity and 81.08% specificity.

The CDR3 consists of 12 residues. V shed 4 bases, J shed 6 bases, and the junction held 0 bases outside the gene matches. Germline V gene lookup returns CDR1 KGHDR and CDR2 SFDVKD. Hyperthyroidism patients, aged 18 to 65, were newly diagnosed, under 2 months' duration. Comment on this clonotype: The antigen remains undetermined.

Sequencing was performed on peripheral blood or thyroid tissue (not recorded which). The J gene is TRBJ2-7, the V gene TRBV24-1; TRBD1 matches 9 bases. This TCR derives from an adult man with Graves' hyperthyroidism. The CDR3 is CATSETGGEQYF. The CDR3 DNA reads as TGTGCCACCAGTGAGACAGGGGGCGAGCAGTACTTC.